Each of the 21 T cell receptor beta chains below was sequenced from the same sample in a study of T cell responses to AZD1222 COVID-19 vaccine. Using immunoSEQ multiplex PCR, the repertoire was profiled, and TCRdb retains in-frame clones only, with some absent. The table has about 120,000 clones, 80% to 90% seen once; the top ten hold more than 3%. Source: peripheral blood, taken on day 0 of MenACWY control vaccination. The receptors were gathered from an adult in good health.

The chain combines TRBV11-3 with TRBJ1-5, with D hard to call. CDR1 is SGHNT and CDR2 is YENEEA in the germline V gene. Trimming removed 5 bases from V and 0 bases from J, with 23 bases in between. The CDR3 has 19 residues. The CDR3 coding sequence is TGTGCCAGCAGCCTAAGGACGGGAAACTTGGGGTATAGCAATCAGCCCCAGCATTTT. It encodes CASSLRTGNLGYSNQPQHF.

The J gene is TRBJ2-5, the V gene TRBV7-9, with a weak D call TRBD2 (6 bases). Between the trimmed V and J ends, which lost 5 bases and 0 bases, there was a span of 13 bases. CDR3 length: 15 amino acids. The germline gives CDR1 SEHNR, CDR2 FQNEAQ (reference sequence). CDR3 amino acids: CASSRGRINQETQYF. The CDR3 coding sequence is TGTGCCAGCAGCCGAGGGAGGATAAACCAAGAGACCCAGTACTTC.

This sequence joins TRBV18 and TRBJ1-6; D gene unclear. V was pared by 5 bases and J by 0 bases, with 5 bases between. CDR1 KGHSH and CDR2 LQKENI come from the germline V gene. The CDR3 consists of 14 residues. DNA of the CDR3: TGTGCCAGCTCAACGCGCTCCTATAATTCACCCCTCCACTTT. Its translation: CASSTRSYNSPLHF. Using reference TRBV18 and TRBJ1-6 for the parts outside the CDR3, the full variable domain is NAGVMQNPRHLVRRRGQEARLRCSPMKGHSHVYWYRQLPEEGLKFMVYLQKENIIDESGMPKERFSAEFPKEGPSILRIQQVVRGDSAAYFCASSTRSYNSPLHFGNGTRLTVT.

The rearrangement uses TRBV14 and TRBJ1-4; D remains unclear. This CDR3 spans 13 amino acids. Trimming stripped 0 bases from V and 7 bases from J, with 6 bases between. Germline CDR1 SGHDN, CDR2 FVKESK. CDR3 in amino acids: CASSQDMREKLFF. The CDR3 DNA sequence: TGTGCCAGCAGCCAAGATATGCGTGAAAAACTGTTTTTT.

V is TRBV28 and J is TRBJ2-5, with unresolved D. Trimming pared 3 bases from V and 4 bases from J, leaving 3 bases between. This CDR3 contains 11 residues. Germline CDR1 and CDR2: MDHEN and SYDVKM. The CDR3 sequence is CASSFVETQYF. CDR3 DNA: TGTGCCAGCAGTTTTGTAGAGACCCAGTACTTC.

This sequence joins TRBV4-1 and TRBJ1-1; D perhaps matches TRBD1 (5 bases). Trimming left V 0 bases short and J 1 base short, with 9 bases between. Germline V gene data show CDR1 as MGHRA and CDR2 as YSYEKL. The CDR3 runs to 15 residues. The CDR3 here is CASSQDRGGNTEAFF. Written as DNA, the CDR3 is TGCGCCAGCAGCCAAGATCGTGGGGGGAACACTGAAGCTTTCTTT.

This chain links TRBV5-1 with TRBJ2-5; 10 nucleotides align to TRBD2. Germline CDR1 SGHRS, CDR2 YFSETQ. CDR3 length: 17 residues. The V gene end was trimmed by 1 base and the J gene end by 1 base; junction bases not matched to a gene: 7. CDR3 residues: CASSLTLAGASQETQYF. As DNA, the CDR3 is TGCGCCAGCAGCTTGACTCTAGCGGGGGCCTCCCAAGAGACCCAGTACTTC.

The V call is TRBV6-2 or TRBV6-3, the J call TRBJ1-6; D gene uncertain. Trimming removed 6 bases from V and 7 bases from J, with 13 bases in between. Looked up from germline, CDR1 is MNHEY and CDR2 is SVGEGT. This CDR3 is 14 amino acids long. The CDR3 region has the DNA TGTGCCAGCAGCGCCGGGCAGCTAAATTCACCCCTCCACTTT. Protein product: CASSAGQLNSPLHF.

The V call is TRBV18, the J call TRBJ2-7; 12 bases match TRBD1. CDR1 is KGHSH, CDR2 LQKENI, per germline. V trimming: 6 bases; J trimming: 6 bases; junction bases outside the gene matches: 12. The CDR3 loop spans 16 amino acids. CDR3 bases: TGTGCCAGCTCTTCCCGCCCGGGACAGGGGGCAGGCGAGCAGTACTTC. It is translated as CASSSRPGQGAGEQYF.

The sample holds a few counts of this clone. The chain employs TRBV6-5 and TRBJ1-2; 7 bases fit TRBD1. The CDR3 extends over 14 amino acids. V gave up 6 bases and J gave up 0 bases; unmatched junction bases: 4. CDR1 MNHEY and CDR2 SVGAGI come from the germline V gene. CDR3 residues: CASRDRQANYGYTF. In DNA, the CDR3 is TGTGCCAGCAGGGACAGGCAAGCTAACTATGGCTACACCTTC.

The chain couples TRBV7-9 to TRBJ2-7; possibly TRBD2 for D (6 bases). The germline V gene encodes CDR1 SEHNR and CDR2 FQNEAQ (reference sequence). The CDR3 runs 14 residues. V gave up 5 bases and J gave up 1 base, with 12 bases separating them. This CDR3 is CASSPGTLSYEQYF. For the CDR3, the DNA is TGTGCCAGCAGCCCCGGGACTTTATCCTACGAGCAGTACTTC. Variable domain in full (rest from reference TRBV7-9 and TRBJ2-7): DTGVSQNPRHKITKRGQNVTFRCDPISEHNRLYWYRQTLGQGPEFLTYFQNEAQLEKSRLLSDRFSAERPKGSFSTLEIQRTEQGDSAMYLCASSPGTLSYEQYFGPGTRLTVT.

This chain connects TRBV5-4 to TRBJ2-2, with D perhaps TRBD2 (6 bases). Germline V gene lookup returns CDR1 SGHNT and CDR2 YYREEE (reference sequence). V lost 7 bases and J lost 4, with 17 bases in between. This CDR3 spans 15 amino acids. As DNA, the CDR3 is TGTGCCAGCGGGCCTGGGGGGTATGTCACCGGGGAGCTGTTTTTT. This translates into CASGPGGYVTGELFF.

V is TRBV19 and J is TRBJ2-1; TRBD2 matches 15 bases. The length of the CDR3 is 15 residues. Germline V lookup: CDR1 LNHDA, CDR2 SQIVND (reference sequence). Losses at the gene ends were 4 bases for V and 13 bases for J; bases not matched to a gene: 8. The CDR3: CASSKPGLAGGGQFF. DNA for the CDR3: TGTGCCAGTAGTAAGCCGGGACTAGCGGGGGGAGGACAGTTCTTC.

The chain links TRBV7-8 to TRBJ1-2; 7 bases are a match to TRBD1. V trimming: 1 base; J trimming: 7 bases; junction bases outside the gene matches: 12. The CDR3 is 16 amino acids. CDR1 is SGHVS, CDR2 FQNEAQ, per germline. This CDR3 reads CASSLGSLGGSSGYTF. CDR3 bases: TGTGCCAGCAGCTTAGGGAGTTTAGGGGGCTCCTCTGGCTACACCTTC. Looking up the rest from reference TRBV7-8 and TRBJ1-2 gives the full variable domain: GAGVSQSPRYKVAKRGQDVALRCDPISGHVSLFWYQQALGQGPEFLTYFQNEAQLDKSGLPSDRFFAERPEGSVSTLKIQRTQQEDSAVYLCASSLGSLGGSSGYTFGSGTRLTVV.

This clone was recorded once. The V call is TRBV6-5, the J call TRBJ1-1, with a weak D call TRBD1 (6 bases). Germline lookup yields CDR1 MNHEY and CDR2 SVGAGI. Deletions cut 2 bases from V and 3 bases from J, with 13 bases between. This CDR3 is 15 amino acids long. CDR3 bases: TGTGCCAGCAGTTACGGACCCAGGGGAGACACTGAAGCTTTCTTT. It specifies CASSYGPRGDTEAFF.

The J gene is TRBJ1-4, the V gene TRBV13; D unclear. CDR1 PRHDT and CDR2 FYEKMQ come from the germline V gene (reference sequence). With 2 bases removed from V and 0 bases from J, the gap between germline ends came to 7 bases. CDR3 length: 15 residues. The CDR3 reads CASSLSDATNEKLFF. CDR3 DNA: TGTGCCAGCAGCTTATCCGATGCAACTAATGAAAAACTGTTTTTT.

V gene TRBV7-9 combines with J gene TRBJ2-7; either TRBD1 or TRBD2 may fit D (5 bases each). CDR1 and CDR2 (germline): SEHNR, FQNEAQ (reference sequence). There are 16 residues in the CDR3. Trimming shortened V by 0 bases and J by 5 bases, and 17 bases separated the two germline ends. CDR3 DNA: TGTGCCAGCAGCTTAGCGAGGGGATACAGTGGCGACGAGCAGTACTTC. Protein: CASSLARGYSGDEQYF.

J is TRBJ2-3 and V is TRBV12-5; weak D call: TRBD2 (6 bases). This CDR3 is 14 amino acids long. CDR1 and CDR2 from the germline V gene are LGHNT and FRNRAP. Trimming shortened V by 7 bases and J by 3 bases, and 14 bases separated the two germline ends. The CDR3, as DNA: TGTGCTAGTGCCTGGAGGGAAGTGACAGATACGCAGTATTTT. Protein product: CASAWREVTDTQYF.

The chain recombines TRBV24-1 with TRBJ2-3; D is possibly TRBD1 (5 bases). The CDR3 covers 16 residues. Germline V gene data show CDR1 as KGHDR and CDR2 as SFDVKD. Trimming pared 0 bases from V and 1 base from J, leaving 10 bases between. This chain's CDR3 is CATSDLGRAGTDTQYF. As DNA, the CDR3 is TGTGCCACCAGTGATTTGGGCAGGGCGGGCACAGATACGCAGTATTTT.

This chain links TRBV7-3 with TRBJ2-6; a possible D gene is TRBD2 (6 bases). The V end lost 0 bases, the J end lost 1 base, and 7 bases lay between the germline ends. In germline, CDR1 is SGHTA, CDR2 FQGTGA. The CDR3 length is 16 residues. In DNA, the CDR3 is TGTGCCAGCAGCTTAACCGGGGGTTCTGGGGCCAACGTCCTGACTTTC. The encoded protein is CASSLTGGSGANVLTF.

The chain has TRBV18 and TRBJ1-5; a possible D gene is TRBD1 (5 bases). Germline V gene data show CDR1 as KGHSH and CDR2 as LQKENI. The CDR3 is made up of 17 amino acids. The germline V and J ends were trimmed by 4 bases and 2 bases, with 18 bases remaining between them. CDR3 sequence: CASSRTDSGPGNQPQHF. The CDR3 coding sequence is TGTGCCAGCTCACGAACTGACAGCGGTCCGGGCAATCAGCCCCAGCATTTT.